This T cell receptor (beta chain) was retrieved from a study of neurological immune-mediated disorders. Study conclusions and caveats: Private repertoires in all groups were suggested by the absence of shared CDR3 amino acid sequences among expanded clones across subjects. TCR clonal expansion peaked in HTLV-1-associated myelopathy patients and was lowest in multiple sclerosis patients.

2 million unsorted PBMCs were stored in RNAlater at -80 °C before RNA extraction. CDR1 and CDR2 from the germline V gene are SQVTM and ANQGSEA. The V end lost 7 bases, the J end lost 10 bases, and 15 bases lay between the germline ends. The CDR3 is 11 residues long. Over 190 million TCR-beta sequences from 15-18 subjects came out of each sequencing run. A single record per CDR3 protein comes from TCRdb applying MiXCR to the 5' RACE reads. The table shows 25,000 to 35,000 distinct CDR3 sequences, with roughly 20% occurring only once. This clonotype showed up many times. What it recognizes is unknown. The V and J genes are TRBV29-1 and TRBJ2-3; perhaps D is TRBD1 or TRBD2 (6 bases each). The specimen sequenced was PBMCs. The sequence came from a woman aged 55-69 years in good health. CDR3 sequence reads: CSARGTPAQYF. The CDR3 region has the DNA TGCAGCGCTAGGGGGACTCCCGCGCAGTATTTT.